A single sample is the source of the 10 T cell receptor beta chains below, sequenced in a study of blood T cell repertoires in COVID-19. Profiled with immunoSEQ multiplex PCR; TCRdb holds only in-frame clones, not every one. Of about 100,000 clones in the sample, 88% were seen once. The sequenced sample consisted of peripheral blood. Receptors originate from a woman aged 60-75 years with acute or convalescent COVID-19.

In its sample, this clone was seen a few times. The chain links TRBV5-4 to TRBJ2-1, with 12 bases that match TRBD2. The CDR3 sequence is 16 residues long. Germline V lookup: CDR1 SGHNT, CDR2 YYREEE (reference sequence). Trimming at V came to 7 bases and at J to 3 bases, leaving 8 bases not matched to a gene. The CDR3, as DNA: TGTGCCAGCCAAGTTCTAGCGGGAGGGGGCTACAATGAGCAGTTCTTC. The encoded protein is CASQVLAGGGYNEQFF.

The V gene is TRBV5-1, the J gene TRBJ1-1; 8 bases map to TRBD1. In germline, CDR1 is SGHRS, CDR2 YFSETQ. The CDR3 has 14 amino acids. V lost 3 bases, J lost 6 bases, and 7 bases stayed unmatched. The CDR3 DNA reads TGCGCCAGCAGCTCAGCAGGGGGCTTTTCTGAAGCTTTCTTT. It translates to CASSSAGGFSEAFF.

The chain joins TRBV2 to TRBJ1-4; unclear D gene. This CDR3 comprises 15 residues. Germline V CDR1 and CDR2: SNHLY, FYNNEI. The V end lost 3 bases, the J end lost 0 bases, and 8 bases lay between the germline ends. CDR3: CASSDARATNEKLFF. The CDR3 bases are TGTGCCAGCAGTGACGCGAGGGCAACTAATGAAAAACTGTTTTTT.

The CDR3 coding sequence is TGTGCCAGCAGCTCTCACAGGGTCGGCTACACCTTC. It translates to CASSSHRVGYTF. This chain connects TRBV11-2 to TRBJ1-2; possible D gene TRBD1, 6 bases. The CDR3 consists of 12 residues. Trimming pared 4 bases from V and 8 bases from J, leaving 11 bases between. The V gene's germline CDR1 is SGHAT and CDR2 FQNNGV.

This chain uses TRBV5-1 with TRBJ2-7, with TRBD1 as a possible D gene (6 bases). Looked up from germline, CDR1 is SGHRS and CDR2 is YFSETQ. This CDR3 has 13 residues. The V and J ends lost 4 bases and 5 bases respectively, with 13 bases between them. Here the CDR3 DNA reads TGCGCCAGCAGCCACATGGACAGAAACGAGCAGTACTTC. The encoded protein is CASSHMDRNEQYF.

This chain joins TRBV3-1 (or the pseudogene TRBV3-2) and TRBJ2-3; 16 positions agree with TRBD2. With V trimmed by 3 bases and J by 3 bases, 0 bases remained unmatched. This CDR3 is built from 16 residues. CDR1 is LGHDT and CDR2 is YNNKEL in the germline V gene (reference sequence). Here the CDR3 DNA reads TGTGCCAGCAGCCAGGGACTAGCGGGAGGGACAGATACGCAGTATTTT. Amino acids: CASSQGLAGGTDTQYF.

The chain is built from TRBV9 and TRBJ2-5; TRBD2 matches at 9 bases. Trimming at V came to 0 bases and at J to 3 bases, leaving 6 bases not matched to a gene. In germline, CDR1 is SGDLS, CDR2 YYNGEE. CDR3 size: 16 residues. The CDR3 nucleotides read TGTGCCAGCAGCGTAGACCTAGCGGGATCAAAAGAGACCCAGTACTTC. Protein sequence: CASSVDLAGSKETQYF.

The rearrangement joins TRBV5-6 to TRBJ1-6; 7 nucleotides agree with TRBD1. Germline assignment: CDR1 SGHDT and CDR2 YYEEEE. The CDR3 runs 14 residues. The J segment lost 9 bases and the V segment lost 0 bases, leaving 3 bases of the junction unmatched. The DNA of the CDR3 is TGTGCCAGCAGCTTGGCAGGGGGGAGTTCACCCCTCCACTTT. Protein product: CASSLAGGSSPLHF.

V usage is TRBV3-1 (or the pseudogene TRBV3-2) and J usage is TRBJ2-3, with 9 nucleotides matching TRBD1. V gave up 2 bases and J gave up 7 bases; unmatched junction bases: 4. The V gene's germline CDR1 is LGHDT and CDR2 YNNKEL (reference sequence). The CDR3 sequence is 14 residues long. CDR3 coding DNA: TGTGCCAGCAGCCAAACAGGGGGCGACTATACGCAGTATTTT. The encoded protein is CASSQTGGDYTQYF.

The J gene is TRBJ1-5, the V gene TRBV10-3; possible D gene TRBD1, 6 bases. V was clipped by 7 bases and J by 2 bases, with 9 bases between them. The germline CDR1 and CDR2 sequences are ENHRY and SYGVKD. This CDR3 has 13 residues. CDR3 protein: CAINAGGNQPQHF. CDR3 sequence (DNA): TGTGCCATCAATGCAGGGGGCAATCAGCCCCAGCATTTT.